The present TCR beta chain was sequenced within a study of T cells after yellow fever vaccination. Study background: SMART-Seq v4 Ultra Low Input prepared libraries from low-cell fractions.

Study outcomes and limitations: Overlap between CD4 and CD8 compartments was detected for a small share of clonotypes.

MiXCR was run by TCRdb on the 5' RACE reads, yielding one entry per CDR3 protein. This table has 90,000 to 130,000 distinct CDR3 sequences, roughly 8.9% appearing once. Germline V gene lookup returns CDR1 LGHNA and CDR2 YNFKEQ. V gave up 0 bases and J gave up 7 bases, with 13 bases separating them. The CDR3 spans 14 residues. This clonotype was found many times. Its target is not known. This specimen was CD8+ T cells sorted from PBMCs, taken 45 days after the yellow fever booster vaccination. This receptor was taken from a man aged 25-45 years who received the YFV17D yellow fever vaccine. The chain is built from TRBV4-2 and TRBJ2-7; D gene ambiguous. The CDR3: CASSQDEATGEQYF. For the CDR3, the DNA is TGTGCCAGCAGCCAAGATGAGGCCACCGGGGAGCAGTACTTC.